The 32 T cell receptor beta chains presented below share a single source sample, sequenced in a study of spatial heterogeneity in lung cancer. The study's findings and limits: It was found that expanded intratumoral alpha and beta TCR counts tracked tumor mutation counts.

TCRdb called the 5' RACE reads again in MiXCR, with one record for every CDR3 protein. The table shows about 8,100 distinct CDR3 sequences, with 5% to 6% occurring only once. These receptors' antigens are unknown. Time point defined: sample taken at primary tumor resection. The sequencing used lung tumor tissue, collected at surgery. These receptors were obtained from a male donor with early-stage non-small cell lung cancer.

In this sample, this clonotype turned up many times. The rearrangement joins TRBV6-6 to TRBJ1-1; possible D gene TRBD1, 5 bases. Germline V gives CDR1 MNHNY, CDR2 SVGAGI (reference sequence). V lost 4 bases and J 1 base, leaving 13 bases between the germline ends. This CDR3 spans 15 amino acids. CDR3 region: CASSSQGAANTEAFF. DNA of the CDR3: TGTGCCAGCAGTTCACAAGGGGCAGCGAACACTGAAGCTTTCTTT.

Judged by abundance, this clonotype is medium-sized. CDR3 in DNA: TGTGCCAGCTCACCAAGTACAGGGGGCGCGAGGGGAGAGACCCAGTACTTC. Amino acids: CASSPSTGGARGETQYF. The rearrangement links TRBV18 to TRBJ2-5; 9 bases agree with TRBD1. The germline V gene encodes CDR1 KGHSH and CDR2 LQKENI. This CDR3 region has 17 residues. V shed 2 bases, J shed 4 bases, and the junction held 11 bases outside the gene matches. Full variable domain (rest looked up from reference TRBV18 and TRBJ2-5): NAGVMQNPRHLVRRRGQEARLRCSPMKGHSHVYWYRQLPEEGLKFMVYLQKENIIDESGMPKERFSAEFPKEGPSILRIQQVVRGDSAAYFCASSPSTGGARGETQYFGPGTRLLVL.

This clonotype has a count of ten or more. CDR3 nucleotide sequence: TGTGCCAGCAGACCATCAAGGCGGACAGGGGGCGGTACGGGCTATGGCTACACCTTC. It is translated as CASRPSRRTGGGTGYGYTF. V and J are TRBV28 and TRBJ1-2, with 11 bases fitting TRBD1. This CDR3 is built from 19 residues. Germline trimming cut 6 bases from V and 4 bases from J; bases unmatched to any gene: 19. CDR1 is MDHEN and CDR2 is SYDVKM in the germline V gene.

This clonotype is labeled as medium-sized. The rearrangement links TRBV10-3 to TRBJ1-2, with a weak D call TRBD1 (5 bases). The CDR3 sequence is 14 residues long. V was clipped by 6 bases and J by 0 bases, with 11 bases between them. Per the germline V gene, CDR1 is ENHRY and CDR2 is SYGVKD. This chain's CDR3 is CAISGDGPNYGYTF. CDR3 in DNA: TGTGCCATCAGCGGGGACGGCCCTAACTATGGCTACACCTTC.

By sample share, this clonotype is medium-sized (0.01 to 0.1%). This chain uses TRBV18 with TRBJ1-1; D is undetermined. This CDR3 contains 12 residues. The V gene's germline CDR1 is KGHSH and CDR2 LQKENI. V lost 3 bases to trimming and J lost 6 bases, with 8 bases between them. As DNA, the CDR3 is TGTGCCAGCTCACCGACCGGGCCTGAAGCTTTCTTT. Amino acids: CASSPTGPEAFF.

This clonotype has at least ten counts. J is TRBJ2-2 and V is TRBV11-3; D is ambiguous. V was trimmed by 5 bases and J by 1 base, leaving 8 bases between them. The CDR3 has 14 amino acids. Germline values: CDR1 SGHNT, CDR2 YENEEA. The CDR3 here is CASSPRLNTGELFF. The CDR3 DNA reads TGTGCCAGCAGCCCCAGACTGAACACCGGGGAGCTGTTTTTT.

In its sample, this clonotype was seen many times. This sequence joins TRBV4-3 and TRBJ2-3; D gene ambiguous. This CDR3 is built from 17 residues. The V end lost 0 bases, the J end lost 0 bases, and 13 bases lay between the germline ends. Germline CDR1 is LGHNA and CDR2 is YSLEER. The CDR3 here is CASSQDWGTTSTDTQYF. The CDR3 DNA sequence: TGCGCCAGCAGCCAAGACTGGGGAACGACTAGCACAGATACGCAGTATTTT.

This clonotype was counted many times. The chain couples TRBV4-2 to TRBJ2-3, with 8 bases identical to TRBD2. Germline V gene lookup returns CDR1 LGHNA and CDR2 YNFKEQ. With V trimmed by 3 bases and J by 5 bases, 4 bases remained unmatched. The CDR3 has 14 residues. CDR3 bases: TGTGCCAGCAGCCAGGACCGGGAGGGAGATACGCAGTATTTT. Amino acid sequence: CASSQDREGDTQYF.

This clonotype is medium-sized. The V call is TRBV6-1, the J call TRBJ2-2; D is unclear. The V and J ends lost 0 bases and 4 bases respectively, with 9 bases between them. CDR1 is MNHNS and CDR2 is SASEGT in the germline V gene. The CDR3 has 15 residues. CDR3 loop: CASSEALAFTGELFF. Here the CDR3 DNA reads TGTGCCAGCAGTGAAGCGTTGGCCTTCACCGGGGAGCTGTTTTTT.

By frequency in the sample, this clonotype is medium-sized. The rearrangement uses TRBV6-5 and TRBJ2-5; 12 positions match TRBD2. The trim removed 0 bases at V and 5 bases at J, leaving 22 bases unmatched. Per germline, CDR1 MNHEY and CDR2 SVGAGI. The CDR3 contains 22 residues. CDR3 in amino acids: CASSYSPNHGTSGYLENETQYF. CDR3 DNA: TGTGCCAGCAGTTACTCCCCTAATCATGGGACTAGCGGGTACTTGGAGAACGAGACCCAGTACTTC.

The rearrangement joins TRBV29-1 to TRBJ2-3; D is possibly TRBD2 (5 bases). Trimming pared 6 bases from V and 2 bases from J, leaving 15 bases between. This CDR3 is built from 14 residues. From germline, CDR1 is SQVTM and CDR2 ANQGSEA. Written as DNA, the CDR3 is TGCAGCGTCGCTGGACTCCTTACCACAGATACGCAGTATTTT. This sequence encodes CSVAGLLTTDTQYF.

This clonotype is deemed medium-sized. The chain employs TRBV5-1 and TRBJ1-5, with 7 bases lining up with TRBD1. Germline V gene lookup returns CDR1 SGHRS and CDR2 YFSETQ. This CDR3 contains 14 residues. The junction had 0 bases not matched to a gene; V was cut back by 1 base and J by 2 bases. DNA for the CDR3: TGCGCCAGCAGCTTGACAGGGGGCAATCAGCCCCAGCATTTT. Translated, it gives CASSLTGGNQPQHF. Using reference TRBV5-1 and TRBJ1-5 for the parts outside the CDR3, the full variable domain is KAGVTQTPRYLIKTRGQQVTLSCSPISGHRSVSWYQQTPGQGLQFLFEYFSETQRNKGNFPGRFSGRQFSNSRSEMNVSTLELGDSALYLCASSLTGGNQPQHFGDGTRLSIL.

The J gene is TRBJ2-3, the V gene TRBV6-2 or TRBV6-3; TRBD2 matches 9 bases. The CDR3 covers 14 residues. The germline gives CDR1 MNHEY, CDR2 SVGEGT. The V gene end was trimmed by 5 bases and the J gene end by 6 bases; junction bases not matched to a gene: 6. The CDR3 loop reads CASSPAGGPDTQYF. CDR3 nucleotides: TGTGCCAGCAGTCCAGCGGGAGGACCCGATACGCAGTATTTT.

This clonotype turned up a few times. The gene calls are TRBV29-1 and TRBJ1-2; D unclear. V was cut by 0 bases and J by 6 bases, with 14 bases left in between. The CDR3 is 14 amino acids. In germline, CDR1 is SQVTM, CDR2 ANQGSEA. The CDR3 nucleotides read TGCAGCGTTGAAGACGGGGTGTACTCCAATGGCTACACCTTC. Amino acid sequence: CSVEDGVYSNGYTF.

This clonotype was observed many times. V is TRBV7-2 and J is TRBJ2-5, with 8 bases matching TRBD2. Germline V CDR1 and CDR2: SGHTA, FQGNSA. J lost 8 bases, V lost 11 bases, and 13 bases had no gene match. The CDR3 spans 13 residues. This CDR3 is CAAGGTGPPTQYF. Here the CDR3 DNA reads TGTGCCGCGGGGGGTACGGGGCCCCCAACCCAGTACTTC. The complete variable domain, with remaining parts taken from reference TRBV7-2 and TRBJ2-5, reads GAGVSQSPSNKVTEKGKDVELRCDPISGHTALYWYRQSLGQGLEFLIYFQGNSAPDKSGLPSDRFSAERTGGSVSTLTIQRTQQEDSAVYLCAAGGTGPPTQYFGPGTRLLVL.

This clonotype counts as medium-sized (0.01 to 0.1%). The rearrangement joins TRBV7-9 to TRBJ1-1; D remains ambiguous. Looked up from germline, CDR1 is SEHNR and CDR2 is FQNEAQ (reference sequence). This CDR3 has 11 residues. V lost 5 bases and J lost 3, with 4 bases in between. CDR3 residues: CASSPYTEAFF. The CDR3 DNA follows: TGTGCCAGCAGCCCATACACTGAAGCTTTCTTT.

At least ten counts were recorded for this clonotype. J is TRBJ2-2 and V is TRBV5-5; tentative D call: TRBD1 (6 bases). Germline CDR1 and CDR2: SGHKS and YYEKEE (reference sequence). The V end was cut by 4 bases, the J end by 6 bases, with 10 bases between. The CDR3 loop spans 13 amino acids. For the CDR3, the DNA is TGTGCCAGCAGCGCCAGGGGCTCCGGGGAGCTGTTTTTT. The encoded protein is CASSARGSGELFF.

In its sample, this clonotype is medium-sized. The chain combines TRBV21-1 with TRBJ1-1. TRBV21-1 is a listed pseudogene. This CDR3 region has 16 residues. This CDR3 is CASSKDARSRNTEAFF. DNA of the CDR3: TGTGCCAGCAGCAAAGATGCCAGATCGAGGAACACTGAAGCTTTCTTT.

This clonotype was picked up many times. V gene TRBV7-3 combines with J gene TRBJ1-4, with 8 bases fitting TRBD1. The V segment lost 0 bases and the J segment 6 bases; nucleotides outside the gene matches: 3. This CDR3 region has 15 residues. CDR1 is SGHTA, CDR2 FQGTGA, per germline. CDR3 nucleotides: TGTGCCAGCAGCTTAACTGCAGGGGGCGATGAAAAACTGTTTTTT. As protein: CASSLTAGGDEKLFF.

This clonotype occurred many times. The CDR3 sequence: CASSQDTGRVYEQFF. The DNA for the CDR3 is TGTGCCAGCAGCCAAGATACAGGCAGGGTATATGAGCAGTTCTTC. This sequence joins TRBV4-2 and TRBJ2-1; maybe TRBD1 (5 bases). CDR1 and CDR2 from the germline V gene are LGHNA and YNFKEQ. V shed 0 bases and J shed 8 bases, with 14 bases lying between them. CDR3 length: 15 amino acids.

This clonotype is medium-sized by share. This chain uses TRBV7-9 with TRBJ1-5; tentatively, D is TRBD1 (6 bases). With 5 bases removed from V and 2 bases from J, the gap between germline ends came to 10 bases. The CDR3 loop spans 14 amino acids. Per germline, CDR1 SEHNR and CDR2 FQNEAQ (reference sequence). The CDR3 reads CASSTDRGNQPQHF. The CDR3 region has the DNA TGTGCCAGCAGCACGGACAGAGGCAATCAGCCCCAGCATTTT.

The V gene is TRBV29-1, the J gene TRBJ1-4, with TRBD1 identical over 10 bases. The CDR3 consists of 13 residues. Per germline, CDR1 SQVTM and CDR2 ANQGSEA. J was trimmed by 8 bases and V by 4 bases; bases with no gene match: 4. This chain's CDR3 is CSVGQGAREKLFF. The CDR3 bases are TGCAGCGTTGGACAGGGGGCGCGAGAAAAACTGTTTTTT. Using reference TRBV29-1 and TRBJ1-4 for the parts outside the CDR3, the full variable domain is SAVISQKPSRDICQRGTSLTIQCQVDSQVTMMFWYRQQPGQSLTLIATANQGSEATYESGFVIDKFPISRPNLTFSTLTVSNMSPEDSSIYLCSVGQGAREKLFFGSGTQLSVL.

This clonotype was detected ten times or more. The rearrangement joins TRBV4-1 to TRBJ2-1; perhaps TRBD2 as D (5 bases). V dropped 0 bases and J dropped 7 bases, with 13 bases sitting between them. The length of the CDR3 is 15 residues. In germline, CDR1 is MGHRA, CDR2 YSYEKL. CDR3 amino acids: CASSQDSRGNNEQFF. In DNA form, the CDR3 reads TGCGCCAGCAGCCAAGATAGCCGGGGTAATAATGAGCAGTTCTTC.

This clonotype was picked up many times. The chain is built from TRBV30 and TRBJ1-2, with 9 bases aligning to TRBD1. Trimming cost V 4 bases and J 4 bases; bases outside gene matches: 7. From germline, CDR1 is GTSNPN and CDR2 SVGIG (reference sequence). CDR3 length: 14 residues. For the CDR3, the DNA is TGTGCCTGGAAGGTTCTACAGGGGGCCTATGGCTACACCTTC. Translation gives CAWKVLQGAYGYTF.

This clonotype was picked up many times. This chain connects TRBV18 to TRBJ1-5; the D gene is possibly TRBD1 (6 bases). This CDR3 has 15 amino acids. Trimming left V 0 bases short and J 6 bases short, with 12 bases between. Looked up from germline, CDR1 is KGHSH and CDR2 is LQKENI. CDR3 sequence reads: CASSPPSGAGQPQHF. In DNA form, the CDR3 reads TGTGCCAGCTCACCACCGTCGGGGGCTGGTCAGCCCCAGCATTTT. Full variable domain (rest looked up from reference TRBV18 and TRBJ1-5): NAGVMQNPRHLVRRRGQEARLRCSPMKGHSHVYWYRQLPEEGLKFMVYLQKENIIDESGMPKERFSAEFPKEGPSILRIQQVVRGDSAAYFCASSPPSGAGQPQHFGDGTRLSIL.

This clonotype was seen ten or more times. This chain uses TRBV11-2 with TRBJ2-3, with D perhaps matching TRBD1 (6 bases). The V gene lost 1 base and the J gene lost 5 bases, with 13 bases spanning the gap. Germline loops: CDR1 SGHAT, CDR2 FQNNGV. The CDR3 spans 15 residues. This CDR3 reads CASSLGAGVVDTQYF. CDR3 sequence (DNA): TGTGCCAGCAGCTTAGGAGCAGGGGTGGTAGATACGCAGTATTTT.

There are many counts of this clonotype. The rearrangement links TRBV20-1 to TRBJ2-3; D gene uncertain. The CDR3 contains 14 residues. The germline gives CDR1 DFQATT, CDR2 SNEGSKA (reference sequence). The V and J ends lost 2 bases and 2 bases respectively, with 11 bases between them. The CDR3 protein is CSARRTPYTDTQYF. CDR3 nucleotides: TGCAGTGCTAGACGGACCCCATACACAGATACGCAGTATTTT.

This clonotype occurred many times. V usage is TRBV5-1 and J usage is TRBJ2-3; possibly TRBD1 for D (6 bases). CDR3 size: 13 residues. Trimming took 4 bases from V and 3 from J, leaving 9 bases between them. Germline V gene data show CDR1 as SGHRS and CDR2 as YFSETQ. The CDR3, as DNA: TGCGCCAGCAGCCCGGACAGTACAGATACGCAGTATTTT. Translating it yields CASSPDSTDTQYF.

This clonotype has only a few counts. This CDR3 reads CSALVRGRNEQYF. DNA for the CDR3: TGCAGTGCCCTAGTTCGGGGTCGAAACGAGCAGTACTTC. The chain uses TRBV20-1 and TRBJ2-7, with D perhaps TRBD2 (5 bases). The CDR3 extends over 13 amino acids. CDR1 is DFQATT and CDR2 is SNEGSKA in the germline V gene (reference sequence). Trimming took off 6 bases at V and 5 bases at J, with 17 bases between the two ends.

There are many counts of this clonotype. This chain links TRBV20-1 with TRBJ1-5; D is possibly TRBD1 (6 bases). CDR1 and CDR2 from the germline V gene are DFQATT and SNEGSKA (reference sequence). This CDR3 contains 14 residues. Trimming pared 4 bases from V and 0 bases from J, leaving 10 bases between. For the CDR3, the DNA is TGCAGTGCTAAGACAGGCCATAGCAATCAGCCCCAGCATTTT. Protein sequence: CSAKTGHSNQPQHF.

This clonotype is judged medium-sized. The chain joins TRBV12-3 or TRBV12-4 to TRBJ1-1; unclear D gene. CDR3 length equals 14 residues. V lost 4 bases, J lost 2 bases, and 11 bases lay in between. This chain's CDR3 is CASSSDIGNTEAFF. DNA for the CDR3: TGTGCCAGCAGTTCCGACATAGGCAACACTGAAGCTTTCTTT.

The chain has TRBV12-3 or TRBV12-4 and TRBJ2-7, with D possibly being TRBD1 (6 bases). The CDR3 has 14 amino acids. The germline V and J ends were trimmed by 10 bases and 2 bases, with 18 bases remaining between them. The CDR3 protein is CATGSGAPPYEQYF. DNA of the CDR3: TGTGCCACCGGGTCAGGGGCCCCCCCCTACGAGCAGTACTTC.